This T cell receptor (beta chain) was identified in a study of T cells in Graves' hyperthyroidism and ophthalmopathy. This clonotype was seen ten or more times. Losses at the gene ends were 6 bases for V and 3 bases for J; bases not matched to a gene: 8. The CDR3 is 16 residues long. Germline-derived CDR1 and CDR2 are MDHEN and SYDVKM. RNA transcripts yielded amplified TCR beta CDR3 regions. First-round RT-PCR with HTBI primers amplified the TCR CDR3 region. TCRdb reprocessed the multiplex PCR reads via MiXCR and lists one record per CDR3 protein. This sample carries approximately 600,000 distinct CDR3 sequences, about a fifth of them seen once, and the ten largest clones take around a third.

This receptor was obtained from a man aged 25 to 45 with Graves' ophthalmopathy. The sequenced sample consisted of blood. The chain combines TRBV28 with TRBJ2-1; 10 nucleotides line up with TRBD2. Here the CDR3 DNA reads TGTGCCAGCAGCTTAGGGGTAGCGGGAGGCTACAATGAGCAGTTCTTC. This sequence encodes CASSLGVAGGYNEQFF.